This entry describes one T cell receptor beta chain. What it recognizes is unknown. The data originate from a study of T cells in localized non-small cell lung cancer. Study-wide results and caveats: In uninvolved adjacent lung, T cell clonality reached its highest value, exceeding tumor. For the top 100 tumor clones, a median about 50 also appeared in adjacent lung. Since sequencing was restricted to only one region of the tumor, intratumor heterogeneity remains a possibility.

Clones were sequenced by immunoSEQ multiplex PCR, and TCRdb holds only the in-frame ones, with some missing. The repertoire holds tens of thousands of clones, 65% to 85% seen once, with under 1.5% in the top ten. Trimming removed 4 bases at V and 7 bases at J, with 14 bases between. The CDR3 is 13 residues long. CDR1 is SGHKS and CDR2 is YYEKEE in the germline V gene (reference sequence). This sequence joins TRBV5-5 and TRBJ2-5, with D possibly matching TRBD1 (6 bases). The sample consisted of peripheral blood, taken before any cancer treatment. This TCR came from a female donor of 60 years or more with stage I lung adenocarcinoma. In DNA form, the CDR3 reads TGTGCCAGCAGCCCGGACAGCCCAAGGACCCAGTACTTC. It encodes CASSPDSPRTQYF.